This T cell receptor beta chain was recovered during a study of siplizumab effects on memory and regulatory T cells. In its sample, this clone was seen a few times. The protocol was immunoSEQ multiplex PCR, while the TCRdb copy is restricted to in-frame clones and leaves out a portion. The table lists around 86,000 clones, roughly 94% of them singletons. This CDR3 comprises 15 residues. Germline V gene lookup returns CDR1 SGHNT and CDR2 YENEEA. V was pared by 1 base and J by 7 bases, with 14 bases between. The receptor was derived from a human donor in good health. The chain has TRBV11-3 and TRBJ1-3; no clear D gene. The specimen was non-Treg CD4+ T cells sorted from blood. The CDR3 sequence: CASSLAGSSRNTIYF. The CDR3, as DNA: TGTGCCAGCAGCTTAGCCGGCAGTTCGAGGAACACCATATATTTT. Filled out from reference TRBV11-3 and TRBJ1-3, the complete variable domain reads EAGVVQSPRYKIIEKKQPVAFWCNPISGHNTLYWYLQNLGQGPELLIRYENEEAVDDSQLPKDRFSAERLKGVDSTLKIQPAELGDSAVYLCASSLAGSSRNTIYFGEGSWLTVV.